The 17 T cell receptor beta chains reported below all come from one sample, sequenced in a study of T-cell memory formation after mild COVID-19. TCRdb reanalysed the 5' RACE reads using MiXCR and keeps one entry per CDR3 protein. This table has 280,000 or so distinct CDR3 sequences, roughly 17% appearing once. The sample was PBMCs or a T cell subset sorted from them (not recorded which). These receptors were obtained from a man aged 18 to 30 who had mild COVID-19 (a few samples of this study predate the infection). Cell type and time point are not known.

The chain carries TRBV9 and TRBJ2-5, with 8 nucleotides matching TRBD2. CDR3 length: 16 amino acids. V lost 0 bases, J lost 5 bases, and 9 bases stayed unmatched. Per germline, CDR1 SGDLS and CDR2 YYNGEE. Written as DNA, the CDR3 is TGTGCCAGCAGCGTAGGCGGGACTAGTGGGGGGGAGACCCAGTACTTC. This codes for CASSVGGTSGGETQYF.

This clonotype was counted only a few times. This chain uses TRBV7-9 with TRBJ1-1; the D gene is possibly TRBD1 (5 bases). Germline-derived CDR1 and CDR2 are SEHNR and FQNEAQ (reference sequence). Trimming removed 5 bases at V and 5 bases at J, with 12 bases between. The CDR3 spans 13 residues. CDR3 in amino acids: CASSLGLGTEAFF. The CDR3 DNA reads as TGTGCCAGCAGCCTGGGACTGGGGACTGAAGCTTTCTTT.

This clonotype was seen a handful of times. The J gene is TRBJ2-7, the V gene TRBV6-5; 9 bases fit TRBD1. This CDR3 contains 14 residues. The junction had 3 bases not matched to a gene; V was cut back by 4 bases and J by 2 bases. Germline V lookup: CDR1 MNHEY, CDR2 SVGAGI. CDR3 DNA: TGTGCCAGCAGTTTAAGACAGGGGGCCTACGAGCAGTACTTC. Translating gives CASSLRQGAYEQYF.

V and J are TRBV7-2 and TRBJ2-2; perhaps TRBD1 as D (6 bases). The CDR3 is made up of 14 amino acids. The ends were cut back, 5 bases at V and 3 bases at J, with 10 bases in the middle. CDR1 is SGHTA and CDR2 is FQGNSA in the germline V gene. The CDR3 spells CASSGRGDTGELFF. CDR3 DNA sequence: TGTGCCAGCAGCGGCAGGGGAGACACCGGGGAGCTGTTTTTT.

The rearrangement joins TRBV7-9 to TRBJ1-2; 7 bases match TRBD1. Germline V gives CDR1 SEHNR, CDR2 FQNEAQ (reference sequence). J was trimmed by 4 bases and V by 6 bases; bases with no gene match: 11. The CDR3 is made up of 15 amino acids. The CDR3 loop reads CASSTSTGQFYGYTF. The CDR3, as DNA: TGTGCCAGCAGTACATCGACAGGGCAATTCTATGGCTACACCTTC.

This clonotype has only a few counts. The chain carries TRBV3-1 and TRBJ2-3, with 7 bases identical to TRBD2. V was pared by 4 bases and J by 7 bases, with 5 bases of the junction left unmatched. Germline V gene sequence: CDR1 LGHDT, CDR2 YNNKEL (reference sequence). This CDR3 has 13 amino acids. DNA of the CDR3: TGTGCCAGCAGCCGAATGGGGGGGAATACGCAGTATTTT. It yields the protein CASSRMGGNTQYF.

In its sample, this clonotype was seen a few times. The chain links TRBV25-1 to TRBJ1-6; D remains unclear. The V gene lost 2 bases and the J gene lost 9 bases, with 11 bases spanning the gap. CDR1 MGHDK and CDR2 SYGVNS come from the germline V gene. The CDR3 runs 14 residues. The CDR3 bases are TGTGCCAGCAGTGAAATCGGATGGCGTTCACCCCTCCACTTT. Amino acids: CASSEIGWRSPLHF.

This clonotype appeared a few times. The chain has TRBV2 and TRBJ2-3, with a possible D match to TRBD2 (6 bases). CDR3 size: 13 residues. Deletions cut 5 bases from V and 5 bases from J, with 11 bases between. CDR1 is SNHLY, CDR2 FYNNEI, per germline. In DNA form, the CDR3 reads TGTGCCAGCAGTCGGGACTCCGGAGATACGCAGTATTTT. It translates to CASSRDSGDTQYF.

The chain carries TRBV7-9 and TRBJ2-3; TRBD2 matches 7 bases. CDR1 and CDR2 (germline): SEHNR, FQNEAQ (reference sequence). CDR3 length: 18 residues. After removal of 1 base from V and 1 base from J, the junction contained 11 bases not matched to a gene. CDR3 amino acids: CASSLVFLGLGGTDTQYF. CDR3 in DNA: TGTGCCAGCAGCTTAGTCTTTCTCGGACTAGGCGGCACAGATACGCAGTATTTT.

The table lists this clonotype with a few counts. The chain recombines TRBV11-1 with TRBJ2-2; D call uncertain. V was pared by 5 bases and J by 0 bases, with 16 bases between. CDR3 size: 17 residues. Germline lookup yields CDR1 SGHAT and CDR2 FQDESV (reference sequence). Here the CDR3 DNA reads TGTGCCAGCAGCCTGTCGTATGTAGCCTCGAACACCGGGGAGCTGTTTTTT. Its translation: CASSLSYVASNTGELFF.

The CDR3 DNA sequence: TGTGCCAGCAGGACTGTCTCGCGGGGGGGCCCTGGAGAGTTCTTC. This translates into CASRTVSRGGPGEFF. This rearrangement joins TRBV6-5 to TRBJ2-1; 9 bases are a match to TRBD2. Germline V gene sequence: CDR1 MNHEY, CDR2 SVGAGI. The CDR3 extends over 15 amino acids. Trimming cost V 6 bases and J 14 bases; bases outside gene matches: 17.

This clonotype was seen a few times. The chain couples TRBV19 to TRBJ2-1; D ambiguous. The V end was cut by 5 bases, the J end by 4 bases, with 12 bases between. This CDR3 is 14 amino acids long. Per the germline V gene, CDR1 is LNHDA and CDR2 is SQIVND (reference sequence). CDR3 residues: CASSAPGSYNEQFF. CDR3 bases: TGTGCCAGTAGTGCCCCTGGGTCTTACAATGAGCAGTTCTTC.

This clonotype was seen a few times. This chain uses TRBV27 with TRBJ2-7; D is possibly TRBD1 (5 bases). CDR1 and CDR2 (germline): MNHEY, SMNVEV (reference sequence). The CDR3 spans 13 residues. Between the trimmed V and J ends, which lost 6 bases and 6 bases, there was a span of 15 bases. CDR3 protein: CASSWGQVSEQYF. In DNA, the CDR3 is TGTGCCAGCAGCTGGGGCCAGGTTAGCGAGCAGTACTTC.

This chain joins TRBV12-3 or TRBV12-4 and TRBJ2-3; D gene unclear. V gave up 8 bases and J gave up 0 bases, with 9 bases separating them. The CDR3 consists of 13 residues. The CDR3 loop is CASDVGSTDTQYF. CDR3 sequence (DNA): TGTGCCAGCGACGTGGGAAGCACAGATACGCAGTATTTT.

The J gene is TRBJ2-7, the V gene TRBV25-1; D not resolved. Trimming took off 3 bases at V and 6 bases at J, with 9 bases between the two ends. The CDR3 is 12 residues long. Germline-derived CDR1 and CDR2 are MGHDK and SYGVNS. The CDR3 DNA reads TGTGCCAGCAGTGACCCCCATTCCGAGCAGTACTTC. Residues: CASSDPHSEQYF.

This clonotype was seen a handful of times. The V call is TRBV24-1, the J call TRBJ1-5; 10 nucleotides agree with TRBD1. Trimming removed 6 bases from V and 5 bases from J; junction bases left unmatched: 6. CDR3 length: 15 amino acids. Looked up from germline, CDR1 is KGHDR and CDR2 is SFDVKD. CDR3 loop: CATSPSGTGDQPQHF. CDR3 sequence (DNA): TGTGCCACCAGTCCCTCCGGGACAGGGGATCAGCCCCAGCATTTT.

This chain connects TRBV7-3 to TRBJ2-3, with D possibly matching TRBD1 (6 bases). Trimming removed 3 bases at V and 6 bases at J, with 22 bases between. The CDR3 sequence is 17 residues long. The germline V gene has CDR1 SGHTA and CDR2 FQGTGA. The CDR3 here is CASSFGGRGRWGDTQYF. CDR3 in DNA: TGTGCCAGCAGCTTTGGAGGCAGGGGCCGCTGGGGGGATACGCAGTATTTT.